This TCR beta chain comes out of a study of control samples from healthy donors and cancer patients. Repertoires were generated with immunoSEQ multiplex PCR, while TCRdb's copy carries only in-frame clones and drops some. The data hold 100,000 to 150,000 clones, with 80% to 95% observed a single time. Trimming shortened V by 8 bases and J by 0 bases, and 10 bases separated the two germline ends. Germline assignment: CDR1 MDHEN and CDR2 SYDVKM. The CDR3 extends over 14 amino acids. The source of this sequence is a man in his forties in good health. This chain uses TRBV28 with TRBJ1-4; D remains unclear. The sample comprised blood. The chain's CDR3 is CASGKPATNEKLFF. The DNA for the CDR3 is TGTGCCAGCGGGAAACCTGCAACTAATGAAAAACTGTTTTTT. Drawing the rest from reference TRBV28 and TRBJ1-4, the complete variable domain is DVKVTQSSRYLVKRTGEKVFLECVQDMDHENMFWYRQDPGLGLRLIYFSYDVKMKEKGDIPEGYSVSREKKERFSLILESASTNQTSMYLCASGKPATNEKLFFGSGTQLSVL.